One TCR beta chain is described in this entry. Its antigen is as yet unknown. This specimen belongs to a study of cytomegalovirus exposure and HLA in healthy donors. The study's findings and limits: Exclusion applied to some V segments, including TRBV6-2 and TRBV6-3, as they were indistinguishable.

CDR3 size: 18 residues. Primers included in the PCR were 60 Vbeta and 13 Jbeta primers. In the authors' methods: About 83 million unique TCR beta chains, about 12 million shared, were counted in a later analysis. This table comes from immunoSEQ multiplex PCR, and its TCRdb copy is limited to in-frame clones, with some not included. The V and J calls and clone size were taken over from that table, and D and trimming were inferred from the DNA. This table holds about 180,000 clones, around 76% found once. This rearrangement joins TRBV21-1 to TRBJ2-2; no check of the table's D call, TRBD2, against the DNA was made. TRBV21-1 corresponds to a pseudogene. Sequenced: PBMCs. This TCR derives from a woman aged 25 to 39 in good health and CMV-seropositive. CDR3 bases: TGTGCCAGCGGGCTGCGAGGGTATAGTCCCTCGAACACCGGGGAGCTGTTTTTT. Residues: CASGLRGYSPSNTGELFF.